These 17 T cell receptor beta chains originate from one sample sequenced in a study of T cell responses to AZD1222 COVID-19 vaccine. The protocol was immunoSEQ multiplex PCR, while the TCRdb copy is restricted to in-frame clones and leaves out a portion. The repertoire holds some 150,000 clones, with about nine tenths as singletons. The sequences come from peripheral blood, collected on day 0 of AZD1222 vaccination. These receptor sequences come from an adult in good health.

The genes are TRBV7-6 and TRBJ1-2, with a tentative D call TRBD1 (5 bases). The germline V gene has CDR1 SGHVS and CDR2 FNYEAQ. The CDR3 consists of 15 residues. The V end lost 2 bases, the J end lost 4 bases, and 14 bases lay between the germline ends. CDR3 sequence reads: CASSLNHRGSYGYTF. The DNA for the CDR3 is TGTGCCAGCAGCTTAAATCATAGGGGTTCCTATGGCTACACCTTC.

The chain couples TRBV4-1 to TRBJ2-5, with a weak D call TRBD1 (6 bases). Germline V gene data show CDR1 as MGHRA and CDR2 as YSYEKL. This CDR3 is built from 14 residues. The V end was cut by 0 bases, the J end by 4 bases, with 9 bases between. CDR3 DNA: TGCGCCAGCAGCCAAGACGTCAGGGGAGAGACCCAGTACTTC. Translation: CASSQDVRGETQYF.

This chain uses TRBV5-1 with TRBJ1-1; D is unclear. Trimming stripped 5 bases from V and 1 base from J, with 9 bases between. Per the germline V gene, CDR1 is SGHRS and CDR2 is YFSETQ. The CDR3 consists of 13 residues. The CDR3: CASSSDQNTEAFF. CDR3 nucleotides: TGCGCCAGCAGTTCAGACCAGAACACTGAAGCTTTCTTT. The full variable domain, with the rest looked up from reference TRBV5-1 and TRBJ1-1, is KAGVTQTPRYLIKTRGQQVTLSCSPISGHRSVSWYQQTPGQGLQFLFEYFSETQRNKGNFPGRFSGRQFSNSRSEMNVSTLELGDSALYLCASSSDQNTEAFFGQGTRLTVV.

The V and J genes are TRBV9 and TRBJ2-7; D assignment may be TRBD1 or TRBD2 (6 bases each). The V and J ends lost 0 bases and 7 bases respectively, with 14 bases between them. The CDR3 has 14 residues. Per the germline V gene, CDR1 is SGDLS and CDR2 is YYNGEE. This CDR3 reads CASSVDSGADEQYF. CDR3 coding DNA: TGTGCCAGCAGCGTAGATTCGGGGGCAGATGAGCAGTACTTC.

The genes are TRBV29-1 and TRBJ2-4, with D possibly TRBD1 on 5 matching bases. Germline values: CDR1 SQVTM, CDR2 ANQGSEA. The CDR3 sequence is 14 residues long. Trimming removed 7 bases at V and 2 bases at J, with 15 bases between. In DNA form, the CDR3 reads TGCAGCGGGCAGGGCCTAGGAACCAAAAACATTCAGTACTTC. It codes for CSGQGLGTKNIQYF.

The chain has TRBV7-6 and TRBJ1-1; D is ambiguous. V was trimmed by 1 base and J by 4 bases, leaving 10 bases between them. Germline V lookup: CDR1 SGHVS, CDR2 FNYEAQ. The CDR3 runs 14 residues. Written as DNA, the CDR3 is TGTGCCAGCAGCTTAGACGGCTGGGGCACTGAAGCTTTCTTT. Amino acids: CASSLDGWGTEAFF.

The chain uses TRBV5-1 and TRBJ1-1; D uncertain. This CDR3 has 14 residues. Deletions cut 2 bases from V and 0 bases from J, with 8 bases between. Per germline, CDR1 SGHRS and CDR2 YFSETQ. CDR3 amino acids: CASSFEGLNTEAFF. The CDR3 nucleotides are TGCGCCAGCAGCTTTGAAGGGTTGAACACTGAAGCTTTCTTT.

The V and J genes are TRBV19 and TRBJ2-5; D is perhaps TRBD1 (5 bases). CDR1 and CDR2 from the germline V gene are LNHDA and SQIVND (reference sequence). This CDR3 has 15 residues. Trimming took 1 base from V and 2 from J, leaving 11 bases between them. The CDR3 DNA follows: TGTGCCAGTAGTATAGGCCGGACACCTCAAGAGACCCAGTACTTC. Its protein is CASSIGRTPQETQYF. Combining the CDR3 with reference TRBV19 and TRBJ2-5 gives the whole variable domain DGGITQSPKYLFRKEGQNVTLSCEQNLNHDAMYWYRQDPGQGLRLIYYSQIVNDFQKGDIAEGYSVSREKKESFPLTVTSAQKNPTAFYLCASSIGRTPQETQYFGPGTRLLVL.

In regard to this clone: This specimen includes other DNA sequences encoding the same CDR3. The V call is TRBV18, the J call TRBJ1-1, with D hard to call. Germline CDR1 reads KGHSH; CDR2 reads LQKENI. The CDR3 consists of 13 residues. V lost 3 bases, J lost 5 bases, and 10 bases lay in between. The CDR3 loop is CASSPGEGTEAFF. CDR3 sequence (DNA): TGTGCCAGCTCACCGGGAGAAGGAACTGAAGCTTTCTTT. Full variable domain (rest looked up from reference TRBV18 and TRBJ1-1): NAGVMQNPRHLVRRRGQEARLRCSPMKGHSHVYWYRQLPEEGLKFMVYLQKENIIDESGMPKERFSAEFPKEGPSILRIQQVVRGDSAAYFCASSPGEGTEAFFGQGTRLTVV.

The V call is TRBV30, the J call TRBJ2-7, with TRBD2 as a possible D gene (6 bases). Germline V gene data show CDR1 as GTSNPN and CDR2 as SVGIG (reference sequence). CDR3 length: 14 amino acids. V was clipped by 1 base and J by 5 bases, with 15 bases between them. CDR3 bases: TGTGCCTGGAGTGCCGGGAGATCCGGGGACGAGCAGTACTTC. As protein: CAWSAGRSGDEQYF. The whole variable domain, filled in from reference TRBV30 and TRBJ2-7, reads SQTIHQWPATLVQPVGSPLSLECTVEGTSNPNLYWYRQAAGRGLQLLFYSVGIGQISSEVPQNLSASRPQDRQFILSSKKLLLSDSGFYLCAWSAGRSGDEQYFGPGTRLTVT.

This rearrangement joins TRBV6-2 or TRBV6-3 to TRBJ1-1; D not certain. Trimming removed 2 bases at V and 0 bases at J, with 10 bases between. From germline, CDR1 is MNHEY and CDR2 SVGEGT. The CDR3 covers 15 residues. The CDR3 DNA follows: TGTGCCAGCAGTTACGATCGGAACTTGAACACTGAAGCTTTCTTT. This gives the protein CASSYDRNLNTEAFF.

The V gene is TRBV10-3, the J gene TRBJ2-5; weak D call: TRBD2 (5 bases). The V end lost 3 bases, the J end lost 5 bases, and 10 bases lay between the germline ends. Germline CDR1 reads ENHRY; CDR2 reads SYGVKD. The CDR3 has 13 residues. The CDR3 nucleotides are TGTGCCATCAGTGAAGGCGGGTGGGAGACCCAGTACTTC. Translation: CAISEGGWETQYF.

The chain uses TRBV27 and TRBJ1-4; D remains ambiguous. The germline gives CDR1 MNHEY, CDR2 SMNVEV (reference sequence). Trimming pared 6 bases from V and 8 bases from J, leaving 16 bases between. CDR3 length equals 14 residues. The CDR3 nucleotides read TGTGCCAGCAGCCTTCTGTCCCAAAGAGAAAAACTGTTTTTT. Protein: CASSLLSQREKLFF.

This clone was detected only once. The genes are TRBV12-1 and TRBJ2-1; the table's D call of TRBD2 was not tested on the DNA. TRBV12-1 is a recognized pseudogene. The CDR3 spans 18 residues. DNA of the CDR3: TGTGCCAGCAGCCATTCAGCGGGGGGGCCGCATCCCTACAATGAGCAGTTCTTC. Translation gives CASSHSAGGPHPYNEQFF.

The chain uses TRBV28 and TRBJ1-1; 8 bases match TRBD1. Per the germline V gene, CDR1 is MDHEN and CDR2 is SYDVKM. Trimming at V came to 6 bases and at J to 11 bases, leaving 11 bases not matched to a gene. The CDR3 runs to 13 residues. The CDR3 DNA reads as TGTGCCAGCAGGGAAACAGGGGGGATACAGGCTTTCTTT. Translating gives CASRETGGIQAFF.

This clone was picked up one time. The J gene is TRBJ1-2, the V gene TRBV23-1; D uncertain. TRBV23-1 is marked as an open reading frame, function uncertain. V was trimmed by 4 bases and J by 6 bases, leaving 9 bases between them. CDR3 length: 12 amino acids. CDR3 DNA: TGCGCCAGCAGTCTGTTGACGGATGGCTACACCTTC. Protein: CASSLLTDGYTF.

J is TRBJ1-5 and V is TRBV6-1, with 9 bases matching TRBD1. Germline V CDR1 and CDR2: MNHNS, SASEGT. The CDR3 length is 16 residues. V gave up 4 bases and J gave up 1 base; unmatched junction bases: 5. In DNA form, the CDR3 reads TGTGCCAGCAGTGTTACAGGGGGCGCGAGCAATCAGCCCCAGCATTTT. It translates to CASSVTGGASNQPQHF.